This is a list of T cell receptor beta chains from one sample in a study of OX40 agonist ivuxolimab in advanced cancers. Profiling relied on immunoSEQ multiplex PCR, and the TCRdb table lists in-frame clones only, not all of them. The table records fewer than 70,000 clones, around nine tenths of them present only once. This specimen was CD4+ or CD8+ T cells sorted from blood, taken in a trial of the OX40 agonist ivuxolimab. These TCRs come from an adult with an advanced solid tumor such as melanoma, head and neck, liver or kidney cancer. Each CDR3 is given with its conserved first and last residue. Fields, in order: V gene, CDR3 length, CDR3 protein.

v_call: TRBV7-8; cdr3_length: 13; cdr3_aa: CASSPRGSYEQYF
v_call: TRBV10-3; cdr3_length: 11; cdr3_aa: CATVLGLEQFF
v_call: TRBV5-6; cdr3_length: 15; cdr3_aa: CASSRTVSSGNTIYF
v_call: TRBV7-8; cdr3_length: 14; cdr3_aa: CASSLEAWGETQYF
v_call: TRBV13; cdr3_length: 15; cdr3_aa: CASRARGGRADTQYF
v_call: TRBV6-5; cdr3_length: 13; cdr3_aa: CASSLRQSYGYTF
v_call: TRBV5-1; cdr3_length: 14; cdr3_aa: CASSVSGENSPLHF
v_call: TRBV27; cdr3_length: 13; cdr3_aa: CASRVQGAAEAFF
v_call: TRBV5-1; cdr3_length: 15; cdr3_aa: CASSPRLGTGNTIYF
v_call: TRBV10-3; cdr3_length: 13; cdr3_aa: CAIQTGGTDTQYF
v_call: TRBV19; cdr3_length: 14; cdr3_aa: CASSKDRVPNEQFF
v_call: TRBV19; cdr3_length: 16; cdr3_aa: CASSLPRRYSNQPQHF
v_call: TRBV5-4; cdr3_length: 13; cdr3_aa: CASSLENRPEAFF
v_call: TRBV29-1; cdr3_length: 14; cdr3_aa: CSALTGLVDYGYTF